Sequencing of this T cell receptor (beta chain) was carried out in a study of radiation and T cells in renal cell carcinoma. CDR3 length: 13 amino acids. Germline CDR1 reads SNHLY; CDR2 reads FYNNEI. Trimming stripped 7 bases from V and 5 bases from J, with 11 bases between. This clone was seen more than once but under ten times. What it binds is not known. Treatment meaning: treatment-naive control, cytoreductive nephrectomy. Clear cell pathology was present in this patient's renal cell carcinoma. Sequenced control tumors were from about 11 males and several females, median age around 50. Clones were read by immunoSEQ multiplex PCR, and TCRdb kept only the in-frame ones, dropping some. The table lists around 23,000 clones, over 50% of them singletons, with about 20% in the top ten. General study results and limits: Irradiated tumors held more dominant CDR3 motifs than control tumors. Irradiated tumors had higher TCR clonality than control tumors.

This material consisted of tumor tissue, taken from a patient whose treatment was nephrectomy without radiotherapy. The receptor comes from a human donor with renal cell carcinoma. This chain joins TRBV2 and TRBJ2-2; D perhaps matches TRBD1 (6 bases). CDR3 residues: CASNPQGTGELFF. CDR3 in DNA: TGTGCCAGCAACCCACAGGGTACCGGGGAGCTGTTTTTT.